A single sample is the source of the 21 T cell receptor beta chains below, sequenced in a study of T cell changes during pregnancy in multiple sclerosis (dated by TCRdb to the late 2010s). The method was the immunoSEQ multiplex PCR assay. This is the immuneACCESS table as TCRdb keeps it, with only in-frame sequences that have V and J called. A part of the clones is gone; compared with another copy, unresolved V genes explain less than half, and the rest is unexplained. This sample comprises under 50,000 clones, roughly 90% of them detected only once. The ten largest clones add up to 26% of the sample. The input for sequencing was CD8+ T cells from peripheral blood mononuclear cells, taken before pregnancy. The receptors were sampled from a female donor with multiple sclerosis, enrolled in a pregnancy study.

This sequence joins TRBV15 and TRBJ1-1; D uncertain. Trimming took off 8 bases at V and 2 bases at J, with 12 bases between the two ends. Germline CDR1 is LNHNV and CDR2 is YYDKDF (reference sequence). This CDR3 has 13 residues. As DNA, the CDR3 is TGTGCCACCGGCGAGGGAATAAACACTGAAGCTTTCTTT. Its translation: CATGEGINTEAFF.

The chain combines TRBV19 with TRBJ1-1, with TRBD1 matching over 10 bases. CDR3 length equals 15 residues. Looked up from germline, CDR1 is LNHDA and CDR2 is SQIVND (reference sequence). V lost 9 bases and J lost 4; bases outside the gene matches: 11. The CDR3 region has the DNA TGTGCCAGCCGCGACAGGGGGCTTCTTTCCACTGAAGCTTTCTTT. It specifies CASRDRGLLSTEAFF.

V gene TRBV7-6 combines with J gene TRBJ2-7; 7 bases are a match to TRBD1. Germline V lookup: CDR1 SGHVS, CDR2 FNYEAQ. J lost 4 bases, V lost 3 bases, and 6 bases had no gene match. This CDR3 region has 14 residues. Here the CDR3 reads CASSLSGGEYEQYF. In DNA, the CDR3 is TGTGCCAGCAGCTTGTCAGGGGGAGAGTACGAGCAGTACTTC.

This chain uses TRBV9 with TRBJ2-7; 13 bases fit TRBD2. With V trimmed by 0 bases and J by 5 bases, 2 bases remained unmatched. Per germline, CDR1 SGDLS and CDR2 YYNGEE. This CDR3 has 15 residues. CDR3 DNA sequence: TGTGCCAGCAGCGTAGAAGGACTAGCGGGAGACGAGCAGTACTTC. Its translation: CASSVEGLAGDEQYF. The variable domain in full, completed from reference TRBV9 and TRBJ2-7, reads DSGVTQTPKHLITATGQRVTLRCSPRSGDLSVYWYQQSLDQGLQFLIQYYNGEERAKGNILERFSAQQFPDLHSELNLSSLELGDSALYFCASSVEGLAGDEQYFGPGTRLTVT.

V usage is TRBV5-4 and J usage is TRBJ2-7; tentative D call: TRBD1 (5 bases). The CDR3 runs 14 residues. V lost 1 base to trimming and J lost 3 bases, with 11 bases between them. CDR1 and CDR2 from the germline V gene are SGHNT and YYREEE (reference sequence). The CDR3 is CASSLRGASYEQYF. CDR3 sequence (DNA): TGTGCCAGCAGCTTGCGTGGGGCCAGCTACGAGCAGTACTTC.

The rearrangement links TRBV7-9 to TRBJ1-1; 9 nucleotides line up with TRBD1. This CDR3 is built from 15 residues. Germline V gene sequence: CDR1 SEHNR, CDR2 FQNEAQ (reference sequence). V was clipped by 5 bases and J by 4 bases; unmatched bases: 8. CDR3 loop: CASSPTGGGVTEAFF. CDR3 sequence (DNA): TGTGCCAGCAGCCCGACAGGGGGGGGTGTCACTGAAGCTTTCTTT.

V is TRBV9 and J is TRBJ2-3; possible D gene TRBD2, 5 bases. The CDR3 consists of 14 residues. V lost 1 base to trimming and J lost 5 bases, with 11 bases between them. CDR1 SGDLS and CDR2 YYNGEE come from the germline V gene. The CDR3 protein is CASSVRGSVDTQYF. The CDR3 DNA sequence: TGTGCCAGCAGCGTACGGGGTAGTGTAGATACGCAGTATTTT.

This rearrangement joins TRBV7-9 to TRBJ2-3, with 8 bases lining up with TRBD2. This CDR3 comprises 16 residues. Germline V lookup: CDR1 SEHNR, CDR2 FQNEAQ (reference sequence). Trimming removed 1 base from V and 2 bases from J; junction bases left unmatched: 5. CDR3 bases: TGTGCCAGCAGCTTAGACCGGGGGGGACCCACAGATACGCAGTATTTT. It encodes CASSLDRGGPTDTQYF.

The chain joins TRBV7-6 to TRBJ2-5, with D tentatively TRBD2 (6 bases). The CDR3 has 16 amino acids. Germline assignment: CDR1 SGHVS and CDR2 FNYEAQ. V lost 4 bases and J lost 2, with 17 bases in between. In DNA form, the CDR3 reads TGTGCCAGCAGCTCCCGTATTGGGACTGGGCAAGAGACCCAGTACTTC. As protein: CASSSRIGTGQETQYF.

This sequence joins TRBV27 and TRBJ2-7; 11 nucleotides align to TRBD2. Per germline, CDR1 MNHEY and CDR2 SMNVEV (reference sequence). With V trimmed by 5 bases and J by 5 bases, 8 bases remained unmatched. This CDR3 region has 15 residues. The CDR3 nucleotides are TGTGCCAGCAGTCCCGGGACTAGCGGAGTCCACGAGCAGTACTTC. Its translation: CASSPGTSGVHEQYF.

The J gene is TRBJ1-1, the V gene TRBV4-1; D perhaps matches TRBD1 (5 bases). The CDR3 loop spans 13 amino acids. Trimming cost V 4 bases and J 1 base, with 7 bases left between them. CDR1 is MGHRA, CDR2 YSYEKL, per germline. CDR3: CASSLQGNTEAFF. The CDR3 DNA is TGCGCCAGCAGCCTCCAGGGGAACACTGAAGCTTTCTTT.

DNA for the CDR3: TGTGCCAGCAGCGGGACAATGGACCACGAGCAGTACTTC. Translation gives CASSGTMDHEQYF. The chain employs TRBV2 and TRBJ2-7; D possibly corresponds to TRBD1 (6 bases). The ends were cut back, 6 bases at V and 5 bases at J, with 14 bases in the middle. The germline gives CDR1 SNHLY, CDR2 FYNNEI. The length of the CDR3 is 13 residues.

J is TRBJ1-1 and V is TRBV27; D gene unclear. Germline CDR1 MNHEY, CDR2 SMNVEV (reference sequence). Trimming cost V 2 bases and J 7 bases, with 11 bases left between them. The CDR3 contains 13 residues. The CDR3 DNA sequence: TGTGCCAGCAGTTTAGGAGGGTCGAATGAAGCTTTCTTT. This codes for CASSLGGSNEAFF.

The rearrangement links TRBV4-1 to TRBJ2-2; weak D call: TRBD1 (6 bases). Germline CDR1 and CDR2: MGHRA and YSYEKL. Trimming pared 6 bases from V and 8 bases from J, leaving 16 bases between. The CDR3 runs to 14 residues. Here the CDR3 reads CASRPPGDRGELFF. DNA for the CDR3: TGCGCCAGCAGACCTCCAGGGGATAGGGGGGAGCTGTTTTTT.

The chain joins TRBV27 to TRBJ2-1, with D perhaps matching TRBD2 (5 bases). The V and J ends lost 3 bases and 6 bases respectively, with 18 bases between them. Germline CDR1 and CDR2: MNHEY and SMNVEV (reference sequence). CDR3 length: 16 residues. The CDR3 DNA is TGTGCCAGCAGTTTGCCCGGGGTATACGGCCCCAATGAGCAGTTCTTC. This encodes CASSLPGVYGPNEQFF.

This clone was seen more than once but under ten times. V is TRBV7-9 and J is TRBJ1-2, with D maybe TRBD1 (6 bases). The V and J ends lost 5 bases and 8 bases respectively, with 18 bases between them. The germline gives CDR1 SEHNR, CDR2 FQNEAQ (reference sequence). CDR3 length: 14 residues. The CDR3 DNA is TGTGCCAGCAGCGGCGCAGGGGCGCGAAGAGGCTACACCTTC. Amino acids: CASSGAGARRGYTF.

Written as DNA, the CDR3 is TGTGCCAGCAGTTTCACCCGGACAGGGGGGTATGGCTACACCTTC. Amino acid sequence: CASSFTRTGGYGYTF. This chain uses TRBV27 with TRBJ1-2, with TRBD1 matching 10 bases. The CDR3 runs 15 residues. CDR1 and CDR2 from the germline V gene are MNHEY and SMNVEV (reference sequence). V lost 3 bases to trimming and J lost 5 bases; unmatched junction nucleotides: 6.

This clone was recorded once. V is TRBV19 and J is TRBJ1-3; the D gene is possibly TRBD1 (6 bases). This CDR3 is 15 amino acids long. Germline values: CDR1 LNHDA, CDR2 SQIVND (reference sequence). The germline V and J ends were trimmed by 6 bases and 4 bases, with 16 bases remaining between them. For the CDR3, the DNA is TGTGCCAGTAGCATTACAGGGCGCCAAGGAAACACCATATATTTT. It encodes CASSITGRQGNTIYF.

On this clone itself: Compared with germline, one end of the junction differs, possibly owing to a read error. The gene calls are TRBV7-9 and TRBJ1-3, with D possibly matching TRBD1 (5 bases). The CDR3 is 18 amino acids. CDR1 is SEHNR and CDR2 is FQNEAQ in the germline V gene (reference sequence). The CDR3 here is CASSLYWQGGSSGNTIYF. CDR3 sequence (DNA): TGCGCCAGCAGCTTATACTGGCAGGGTGGCTCCTCTGGAAACACCATATATTTT.

The chain is built from TRBV5-4 and TRBJ2-1; D gene uncertain. Germline V gene data show CDR1 as SGHNT and CDR2 as YYREEE (reference sequence). The CDR3 is 12 amino acids. V was pared by 4 bases and J by 7 bases, with 9 bases between. The CDR3 sequence: CASSVRKNEQFF. CDR3 coding DNA: TGTGCCAGCAGCGTTAGAAAGAATGAGCAGTTCTTC.

This chain connects TRBV5-6 to TRBJ2-2; a weak D match, TRBD2 (6 bases). Germline V gene lookup returns CDR1 SGHDT and CDR2 YYEEEE. The V gene lost 0 bases and the J gene lost 6 bases, with 6 bases spanning the gap. The CDR3 contains 13 residues. In DNA form, the CDR3 reads TGTGCCAGCAGCTTGGGCGGGGCCGGGGAGCTGTTTTTT. The encoded protein is CASSLGGAGELFF.